Detailed here is one TCR beta chain. No antigen is known for it. Per-base qualities were not stored, and no clone one base away is much larger. TCR CDR3 regions were amplified from genomic DNA by multiplex PCR using the deep immunoSEQ assay. Extracted genomic DNA from each cell subset was distributed evenly across all wells of several immunoSEQ 96-well plates, and each plate was treated as a replicate. For sorted subsets, each replicate PCR was loaded with approximately 0.2 ug genomic DNA, equivalent to 25,000 to 30,000 T cell genomes. Purified libraries were quantified with a Qubit 3.0 fluorometer, sized on a Bioanalyzer 2100, and re-quantified with the KAPA Library Quantification kit. Every immunoSEQ 96-well plate was sequenced on a dedicated single-read 150-cycle Illumina NextSeq 550 flow cell. On the study's bioinformatics: Because the immunoSEQ output included only junctional sequences and no quality scores, the filtering could not be the same as the filtering used for full-length reads. To assign V/J genes and CDR3, sequences were annotated against IMGT germline references using PyIR, a Python wrapper for IgBLAST v1.9. Reads were filtered out if the reads had weak V/J assignments (E-value above 1e-6), no CDR3, stop codons, out-of-frame junctions, or ambiguous translated residues. V3J clonotypes were defined by identical inferred V gene, J gene, and CDR3 amino acid sequence. Percentage overlap between repertoires was calculated by dividing the number of shared unique clonotypes by the size of the smaller repertoire. Three approaches were used to assess repertoire richness: RTK rarefaction, the Chao1 estimator, and Recon v2.1 estimates of unobserved clonotypes. Generation probabilities for all TCRbeta clonotypes obtained by the gDNA method from a few donors were computed using OLGA. This is the immuneACCESS table as TCRdb keeps it, with only in-frame sequences that have V and J called. A part of the clones is gone; compared with another copy, unresolved V genes explain less than half, and the rest is unexplained. Clone size and the V and J calls come from that table; the DNA yielded D and trimming. The sample includes over 2 million clones, with roughly 94% observed a single time. The top ten hold around 0.13% of the sample.

The donors were healthy, HIV-negative adults with no recently reported acute infections or vaccinations. Only Caucasian adults living in Nashville, Tennessee, USA were represented among the donors. CD4+ T cells were enriched through magnetic negative selection, after which naive cells were positively selected on CD45RA and the remaining negative fraction served as the memory subset. Blood was obtained by leukapheresis, after which PBMCs were separated by Ficoll-Histopaque density gradient centrifugation and cryopreserved in liquid nitrogen vapor phase. Analytical flow cytometry was used to check the purity and quantity of every magnetically sorted T cell population. Genomic DNA was isolated from every sorted fraction and measured by UV absorbance on a Nanodrop 2000c. This specimen comes from a study of shared clonotypes between healthy human individuals (TCRdb year 2020). Study-level background: The cohort comprised a couple of women and a few men aged 18 to 49 years. Per donor, leukapheresis produced somewhere between about 0.85 and 9.5 billion PBMCs. To increase sequencing depth and limit assay-specific biases, different laboratories used diverse techniques to prepare libraries and sequence TCR repertoires. For each donor, CD4 naive and CD4 memory were each given three plates, CD8 naive was given two plates, and CD8 memory was given one plate. To estimate repertoire size and how much clonotype sharing occurs between individuals, the study deeply sequenced the blood TCR repertoires of 4 to 6 healthy adults.

The paper as a whole reports these results and caveats: Incomplete sequencing was indicated by rarefaction of sorted-subset datasets, despite the large sequencing depth. Roughly 5% of naive CD4, 3.5% of naive CD8, 2.3% of memory CD4, and 0.35% to 0.5% of memory CD8 clonotypes were shared across a handful of donors. Estimated clonotype richness was generally larger for naive than for memory subsets. Compared with non-shared clonotypes, the clonotypes found in all four sorted-subset donors had higher generation probabilities. Sampling was restricted to blood, and TCR repertoires in tissues likely differ from the TCR repertoires found in blood. The genetic and exposure-history diversity represented was limited by the small number of donors. Pairwise subsampling led to the expectation that sequencing depth would affect the degree of clonotype sharing among donors.

The source of this sequence is a man between 18 and 35 years old in good health. What was sequenced was naive CD4+ T cells sorted from blood. The sample's cell subset or site label is to be understood as: CD45RA+ positively selected.

The nucleotide sequence reads as follows: TGTGCCATCAGTGAGCAGGGACAGGGACGGTACGAGCAGTACTTC. The resulting protein is CAISEQGQGRYEQYF. The V gene is TRBV10-3 and the J gene is TRBJ2-7; TRBD1 lines up with 9 middle nucleotides. V trim: 2 bases; J trim: 4 bases; unmatched bases: 6. From the cysteine through the phenylalanine, the CDR3 covers 15 amino acids. This entry keeps only the CDR3 DNA: 45 bases, framed from base 1. Looking up the germline V gene yields CDR1 ENHRY and CDR2 SYGVKD.